This paragraph covers one T cell receptor (beta chain) sequence. Its antigen remains unknown. This record comes from a study of T cell responses to AZD1222 COVID-19 vaccine. Overall study findings and caveats: Targets within unmutated variant regions were reportedly found for nearly half of spike-specific TCRs.

Clones were sequenced by immunoSEQ multiplex PCR, and TCRdb holds only the in-frame ones, with some missing. The data hold over 150,000 clones, with approximately 89% observed a single time. The source of this sequence is an adult who received the AZD1222 COVID-19 vaccine. The source was peripheral blood, collected 28 days after the second AZD1222 dose.

The CDR3 protein is CASSRAGGPETQYF. The CDR3 nucleotides read TGTGCCAGCAGCCGCGCCGGAGGCCCAGAGACCCAGTACTTC. V and J are TRBV11-3 and TRBJ2-5; TRBD2 might be the D (5 bases). V was shortened by 5 bases and J by 4 bases, with 14 bases between the two germline ends. This CDR3 has 14 residues. The V gene's germline CDR1 is SGHNT and CDR2 YENEEA.